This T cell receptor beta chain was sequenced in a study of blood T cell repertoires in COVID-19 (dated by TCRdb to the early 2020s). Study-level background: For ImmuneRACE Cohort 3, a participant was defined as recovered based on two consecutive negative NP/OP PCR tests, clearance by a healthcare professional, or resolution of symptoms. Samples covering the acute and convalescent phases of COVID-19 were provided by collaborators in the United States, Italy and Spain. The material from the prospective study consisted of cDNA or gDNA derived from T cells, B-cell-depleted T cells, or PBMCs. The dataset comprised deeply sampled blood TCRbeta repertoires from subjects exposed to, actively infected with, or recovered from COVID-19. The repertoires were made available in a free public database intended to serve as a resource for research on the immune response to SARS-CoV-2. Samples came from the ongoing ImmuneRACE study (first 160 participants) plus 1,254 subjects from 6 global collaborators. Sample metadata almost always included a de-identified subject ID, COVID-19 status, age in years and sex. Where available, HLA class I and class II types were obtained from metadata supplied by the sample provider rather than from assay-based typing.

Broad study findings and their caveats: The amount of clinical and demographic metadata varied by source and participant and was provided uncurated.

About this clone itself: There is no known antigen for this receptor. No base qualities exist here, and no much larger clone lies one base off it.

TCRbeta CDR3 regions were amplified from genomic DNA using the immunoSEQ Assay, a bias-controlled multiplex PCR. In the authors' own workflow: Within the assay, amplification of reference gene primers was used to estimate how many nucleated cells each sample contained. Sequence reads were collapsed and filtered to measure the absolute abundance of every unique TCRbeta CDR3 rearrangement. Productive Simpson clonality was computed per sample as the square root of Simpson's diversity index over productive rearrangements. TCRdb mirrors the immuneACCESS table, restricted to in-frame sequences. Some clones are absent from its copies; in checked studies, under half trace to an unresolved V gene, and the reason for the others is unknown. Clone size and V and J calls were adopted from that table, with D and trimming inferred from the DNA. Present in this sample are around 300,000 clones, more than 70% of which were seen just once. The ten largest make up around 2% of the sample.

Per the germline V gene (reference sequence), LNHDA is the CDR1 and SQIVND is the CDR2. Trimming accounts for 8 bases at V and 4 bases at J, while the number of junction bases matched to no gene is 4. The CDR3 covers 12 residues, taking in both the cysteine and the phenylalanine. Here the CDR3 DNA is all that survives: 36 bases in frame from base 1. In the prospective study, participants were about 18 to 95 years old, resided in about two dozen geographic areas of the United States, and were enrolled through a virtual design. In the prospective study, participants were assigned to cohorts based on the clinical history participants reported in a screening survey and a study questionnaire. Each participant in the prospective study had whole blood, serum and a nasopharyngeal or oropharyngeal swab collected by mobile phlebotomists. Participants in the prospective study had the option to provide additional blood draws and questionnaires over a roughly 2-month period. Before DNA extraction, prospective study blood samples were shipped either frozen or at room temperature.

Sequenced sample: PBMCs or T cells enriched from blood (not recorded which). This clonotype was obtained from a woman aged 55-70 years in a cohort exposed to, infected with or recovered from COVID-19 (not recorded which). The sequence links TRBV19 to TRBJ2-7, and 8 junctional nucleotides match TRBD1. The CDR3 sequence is CASGDRSYEQYF. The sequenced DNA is TGTGCCAGTGGGGACAGGTCGTACGAGCAGTACTTC.